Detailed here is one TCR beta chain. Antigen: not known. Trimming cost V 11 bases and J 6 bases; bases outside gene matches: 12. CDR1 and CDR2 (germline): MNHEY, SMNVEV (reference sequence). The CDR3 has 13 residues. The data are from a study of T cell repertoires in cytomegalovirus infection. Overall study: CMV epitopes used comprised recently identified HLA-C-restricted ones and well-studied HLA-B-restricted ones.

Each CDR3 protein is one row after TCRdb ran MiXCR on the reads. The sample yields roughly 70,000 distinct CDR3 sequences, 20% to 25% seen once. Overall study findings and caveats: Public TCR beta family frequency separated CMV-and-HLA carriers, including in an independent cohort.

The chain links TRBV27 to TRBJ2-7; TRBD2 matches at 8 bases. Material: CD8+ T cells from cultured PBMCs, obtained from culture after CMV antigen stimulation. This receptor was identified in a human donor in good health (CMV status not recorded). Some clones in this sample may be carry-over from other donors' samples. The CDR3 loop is CAASLAGGSEQYF. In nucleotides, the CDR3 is TGTGCCGCCAGTTTGGCGGGGGGTTCCGAGCAGTACTTC.